A single sample gave rise to the 14 T cell receptor beta chains below, sequenced in a study of cytomegalovirus exposure and HLA in healthy donors. Primers included in the PCR were 60 Vbeta and 13 Jbeta primers. This table comes from immunoSEQ multiplex PCR, and its TCRdb copy is limited to in-frame clones, with some not included. The table includes more than 100,000 clones, approximately 72% detected once. What was sequenced was PBMCs. These receptors originate from a man aged 55 to 70 in good health and CMV-seropositive.

The V call is TRBV4-1, the J call TRBJ1-1; D not resolved. The CDR3 has 14 amino acids. V was shortened by 5 bases and J by 2 bases, with 12 bases between the two germline ends. Germline V gene data show CDR1 as MGHRA and CDR2 as YSYEKL. The CDR3 region is CASSFVPRNTEAFF. Written as DNA, the CDR3 is TGCGCCAGCAGCTTTGTGCCCAGAAACACTGAAGCTTTCTTT.

The gene calls are TRBV5-6 and TRBJ1-2; TRBD1 is a possible D gene (5 bases). CDR1 SGHDT and CDR2 YYEEEE come from the germline V gene. Trimming removed 4 bases at V and 3 bases at J, with 13 bases between. This CDR3 is built from 14 residues. The CDR3 sequence is CASSRGSGDYGYTF. The CDR3 DNA sequence: TGTGCCAGCAGCCGGGGATCGGGGGACTATGGCTACACCTTC.

This rearrangement joins TRBV27 to TRBJ2-7; D perhaps matches TRBD2 (6 bases). Germline V gene lookup returns CDR1 MNHEY and CDR2 SMNVEV (reference sequence). This CDR3 has 14 amino acids. V was pared by 6 bases and J by 7 bases, with 19 bases between. The CDR3 nucleotides are TGTGCCAGCAGCCCTCTACTGCAGGCGGGGGAGCAGTACTTC. Protein: CASSPLLQAGEQYF.

A remark on this clone: Additional DNA sequences in this sample encode the identical CDR3. The CDR3 sequence is CASSPDSYEQYF. For the CDR3, the DNA is TGTGCCAGCTCACCAGACAGCTACGAGCAGTACTTC. This chain links TRBV18 with TRBJ2-7; perhaps TRBD1 as D (5 bases). This CDR3 comprises 12 residues. The V gene's germline CDR1 is KGHSH and CDR2 LQKENI. V was cut by 2 bases and J by 3 bases, with 5 bases left in between.

The V gene is TRBV13, the J gene TRBJ1-3; no reliable D call. The CDR3 is 15 residues long. Per the germline V gene, CDR1 is PRHDT and CDR2 is FYEKMQ (reference sequence). Trimming cost V 5 bases and J 0 bases, with 11 bases left between them. CDR3 sequence (DNA): TGTGCCAGCAGCCTCGATAGCAGCTCTGGAAACACCATATATTTT. Protein sequence: CASSLDSSSGNTIYF.

The CDR3: CASMDRAFGEKLFF. The CDR3, as DNA: TGTGCCAGTATGGACAGGGCTTTTGGTGAAAAACTGTTTTTT. V usage is TRBV19 and J usage is TRBJ1-4; TRBD1 aligns across 8 bases. CDR3 length equals 14 residues. Germline CDR1 LNHDA, CDR2 SQIVND (reference sequence). V dropped 7 bases and J dropped 7; count of bases not matched to a gene: 8.

This chain links TRBV6-5 with TRBJ2-7, with D maybe TRBD2 (5 bases). Germline loops: CDR1 MNHEY, CDR2 SVGAGI. Trimming cost V 4 bases and J 3 bases, with 19 bases left between them. The CDR3 is 16 amino acids. CDR3 loop: CASSSEGRILDYEQYF. The CDR3, as DNA: TGTGCCAGCAGTTCCGAGGGCAGAATCCTAGACTACGAGCAGTACTTC.

The chain carries TRBV6-5 and TRBJ2-7, with a tentative D call TRBD2 (6 bases). This CDR3 contains 13 residues. With 7 bases removed from V and 5 bases from J, the gap between germline ends came to 15 bases. Germline-derived CDR1 and CDR2 are MNHEY and SVGAGI. The CDR3 protein is CASTVRGSHEQYF. Written as DNA, the CDR3 is TGTGCCAGCACGGTTCGGGGGAGCCACGAGCAGTACTTC.

This clone has just one count. This chain uses TRBV18 with TRBJ2-2, with TRBD1 as a possible D gene (7 bases). This CDR3 contains 16 residues. With 3 bases removed from V and 1 base from J, the gap between germline ends came to 12 bases. Germline V gene data show CDR1 as KGHSH and CDR2 as LQKENI. Here the CDR3 DNA reads TGTGCCAGCTCACCCGGGGGACAGATGAACACCGGGGAGCTGTTTTTT. This gives the protein CASSPGGQMNTGELFF.

The V gene is TRBV9, the J gene TRBJ1-2; tentatively, D is TRBD1 (5 bases). The CDR3 sequence is 16 residues long. Deletions cut 0 bases from V and 4 bases from J, with 16 bases between. Germline-derived CDR1 and CDR2 are SGDLS and YYNGEE. The CDR3 is CASSVVPTAPLYGYTF. CDR3 bases: TGTGCCAGCAGCGTAGTTCCGACAGCCCCTCTCTATGGCTACACCTTC.

The V call is TRBV7-6, the J call TRBJ2-5, with 9 bases fitting TRBD2. Losses at the gene ends were 1 base for V and 6 bases for J; bases not matched to a gene: 18. Germline loops: CDR1 SGHVS, CDR2 FNYEAQ. The CDR3 runs 19 residues. The CDR3 spells CASSLVGVWVAGDKKTQYF. Written as DNA, the CDR3 is TGTGCCAGCAGCTTAGTAGGGGTTTGGGTAGCGGGAGATAAGAAGACCCAGTACTTC.

The CDR3 sequence is CASSQRLAGVSLSYEQYF. CDR3 in DNA: TGCGCCAGCAGCCAACGGCTAGCGGGAGTATCTTTATCCTACGAGCAGTACTTC. V is TRBV4-1 and J is TRBJ2-7, with 10 bases matching TRBD2. In germline, CDR1 is MGHRA, CDR2 YSYEKL. The CDR3 is 18 amino acids. J gave up 1 base and V 2 bases, and 11 bases lay outside the gene matches.

The V and J genes are TRBV18 and TRBJ2-1; 7 bases agree with TRBD2. The CDR3 has 15 residues. Germline-derived CDR1 and CDR2 are KGHSH and LQKENI. Germline trimming cut 3 bases from V and 4 bases from J; bases unmatched to any gene: 6. The CDR3 loop is CASSPVGGLYNEQFF. In DNA, the CDR3 is TGTGCCAGCTCACCGGTGGGAGGGCTATACAATGAGCAGTTCTTC. Based on the CDR3 plus reference TRBV18 and TRBJ2-1, the full variable domain is NAGVMQNPRHLVRRRGQEARLRCSPMKGHSHVYWYRQLPEEGLKFMVYLQKENIIDESGMPKERFSAEFPKEGPSILRIQQVVRGDSAAYFCASSPVGGLYNEQFFGPGTRLTVL.

This clone has only one observation. V usage is TRBV4-2 and J usage is TRBJ1-2, with TRBD1 identical over 8 bases. CDR3 length: 16 amino acids. Germline V CDR1 and CDR2: LGHNA, YNFKEQ. The J segment lost 4 bases and the V segment lost 1 base, leaving 8 bases of the junction unmatched. CDR3 nucleotide sequence: TGTGCCAGCAGCCAAGGGTCGCAGGGGGCGTTCTATGGCTACACCTTC. Translated: CASSQGSQGAFYGYTF.